These 11 T cell receptor beta chains came from one sample sequenced in a study of OX40 agonist ivuxolimab in advanced cancers. The repertoire was sequenced with immunoSEQ multiplex PCR; TCRdb's copy has only in-frame clones and lacks some. This table holds 91,000 or so clones, approximately 93% found once. The starting material was CD4+ or CD8+ T cells sorted from blood, obtained in a trial of the OX40 agonist ivuxolimab. These receptors were obtained from an adult with an advanced solid tumor such as melanoma, head and neck, liver or kidney cancer.

The chain is built from TRBV14 and TRBJ2-7, with D possibly TRBD1 on 6 matching bases. Germline lookup yields CDR1 SGHDN and CDR2 FVKESK. The V end lost 5 bases, the J end lost 4 bases, and 18 bases lay between the germline ends. CDR3 length: 15 residues. As DNA, the CDR3 is TGTGCCAGCAGCGACGGTTGGACAGCCCTTTACGAGCAGTACTTC. It codes for CASSDGWTALYEQYF. The full variable domain, with the rest looked up from reference TRBV14 and TRBJ2-7, is EAGVTQFPSHSVIEKGQTVTLRCDPISGHDNLYWYRRVMGKEIKFLLHFVKESKQDESGMPNNRFLAERTGGTYSTLKVQPAELEDSGVYFCASSDGWTALYEQYFGPGTRLTVT.

The chain is built from TRBV7-2 and TRBJ2-7, with D possibly being TRBD2 (5 bases). CDR1 and CDR2 from the germline V gene are SGHTA and FQGNSA. Trimming removed 3 bases from V and 7 bases from J, with 13 bases in between. The CDR3 runs to 13 residues. Written as DNA, the CDR3 is TGTGCCAGCAGCTTCGACATTGCGGGTGAGCAGTACTTC. This translates into CASSFDIAGEQYF.

The chain links TRBV27 to TRBJ1-6, with 7 bases matching TRBD1. Unmatched junction bases numbered 3, after V lost 7 bases and J lost 0 bases. CDR1 and CDR2 from the germline V gene are MNHEY and SMNVEV (reference sequence). The CDR3 is 15 residues long. The CDR3 here is CASKQGSSYNSPLHF. The CDR3 DNA reads as TGTGCCAGCAAACAGGGGAGCTCCTATAATTCACCCCTCCACTTT.

The gene calls are TRBV15 and TRBJ1-5, with D unclear. The CDR3 sequence is 14 residues long. Per germline, CDR1 LNHNV and CDR2 YYDKDF (reference sequence). V was cut by 3 bases and J by 0 bases, with 6 bases left in between. CDR3: CATSSGNSNQPQHF. The CDR3 DNA sequence: TGTGCCACCAGCAGTGGCAATAGCAATCAGCCCCAGCATTTT.

This chain connects TRBV11-2 to TRBJ2-7, with D unclear. Germline lookup yields CDR1 SGHAT and CDR2 FQNNGV. Trimming left V 5 bases short and J 0 bases short, with 11 bases between. CDR3 length equals 14 residues. The CDR3 protein is CASSPAPGSYEQYF. As DNA, the CDR3 is TGTGCCAGCAGCCCTGCGCCAGGCTCCTACGAGCAGTACTTC. The full variable domain, with the rest looked up from reference TRBV11-2 and TRBJ2-7, is EAGVAQSPRYKIIEKRQSVAFWCNPISGHATLYWYQQILGQGPKLLIQFQNNGVVDDSQLPKDRFSAERLKGVDSTLKIQPAKLEDSAVYLCASSPAPGSYEQYFGPGTRLTVT.

The chain recombines TRBV19 with TRBJ1-5; the match to TRBD1 covers 9 bases. CDR3 size: 14 residues. With V trimmed by 11 bases and J by 7 bases, 12 bases remained unmatched. Germline V gene lookup returns CDR1 LNHDA and CDR2 SQIVND (reference sequence). The CDR3 DNA follows: TGTGCCCCTCAAGTGGGACAGGGTGAACAGCCCCAGCATTTT. Translating it yields CAPQVGQGEQPQHF. Supplemented by reference TRBV19 and TRBJ1-5, the full variable domain reads DGGITQSPKYLFRKEGQNVTLSCEQNLNHDAMYWYRQDPGQGLRLIYYSQIVNDFQKGDIAEGYSVSREKKESFPLTVTSAQKNPTAFYLCAPQVGQGEQPQHFGDGTRLSIL.

This CDR3 is CAQMVGGGVDGYTF. The CDR3 nucleotides read TGTGCCCAAATGGTGGGGGGAGGGGTAGATGGCTACACCTTC. The J gene is TRBJ1-2, the V gene TRBV6-5; D is possibly TRBD1 (5 bases). V lost 11 bases to trimming and J lost 6 bases, with 22 bases between them. The CDR3 loop spans 14 amino acids. Germline CDR1 reads MNHEY; CDR2 reads SVGAGI.

The CDR3 spells CASSLGGQGNTEAFF. As DNA, the CDR3 is TGTGCCAGCAGCTTAGGAGGTCAGGGCAACACTGAAGCTTTCTTT. V and J are TRBV7-9 and TRBJ1-1, with D perhaps TRBD1 (5 bases). Looked up from germline, CDR1 is SEHNR and CDR2 is FQNEAQ (reference sequence). V dropped 1 base and J dropped 2 bases, with 11 bases sitting between them. This CDR3 is 15 amino acids long.

The V gene is TRBV28, the J gene TRBJ1-3; D is unclear. Trimming removed 3 bases from V and 8 bases from J, with 5 bases in between. The CDR3 has 11 amino acids. The germline V gene has CDR1 MDHEN and CDR2 SYDVKM. The CDR3 sequence is CASSFRDTIYF. CDR3 DNA: TGTGCCAGCAGTTTTAGGGACACCATATATTTT.

The chain employs TRBV6-4 and TRBJ1-4, with a possible D match to TRBD1 (5 bases). Germline assignment: CDR1 MRHNA and CDR2 SNTAGT. CDR3 size: 13 residues. Between the trimmed V and J ends, which lost 4 bases and 7 bases, there was a span of 10 bases. The CDR3 nucleotides are TGTGCCAGCAGTGTCGAGCAGGGTGAAAAACTGTTTTTT. This translates into CASSVEQGEKLFF.

This chain uses TRBV7-9 with TRBJ1-2; the match to TRBD1 covers 10 bases. V gave up 5 bases and J gave up 0 bases; unmatched junction bases: 12. Germline V gene lookup returns CDR1 SEHNR and CDR2 FQNEAQ (reference sequence). This CDR3 comprises 18 residues. CDR3 sequence reads: CASSNTGTGVRSNYGYTF. CDR3 DNA: TGTGCCAGCAGCAACACCGGGACAGGGGTTAGGTCTAACTATGGCTACACCTTC.